Given below is one T cell receptor beta chain in context. Its target is not known. The data derive from a study of shared clonotypes between healthy human individuals. Across the whole study: CD4 naive cells filled three plates per donor, CD4 memory three, CD8 naive two and CD8 memory one.

As defined, naive CD8 cells were CD45RO-negative and positively selected for CCR7, with terminally differentiated effector memory CD45RA+ cells excluded. Profiled with immunoSEQ multiplex PCR; TCRdb holds only in-frame clones, not every one. Of about 2.2 million clones listed, approximately 92% are singletons. Whole-study results and caveats: Naive subsets usually exceeded memory subsets in estimated richness.

V lost 0 bases to trimming and J lost 2 bases, with 7 bases between them. The V gene's germline CDR1 is GTSNPN and CDR2 SVGIG (reference sequence). This CDR3 is 13 amino acids long. The clonotype was recovered from a man aged 18 to 29 in good health. Some clones in this sample may be carry-over from other donors' samples. The chain is built from TRBV30 and TRBJ1-2; D is undetermined. Sequencing used naive CD8+ T cells from PBMCs. CDR3 residues: CAWSVGRNYGYTF. In DNA form, the CDR3 reads TGTGCCTGGAGTGTAGGCAGAAACTATGGCTACACCTTC.